This T cell receptor beta chain was captured in a study of CD8 T cells in ankylosing spondylitis. Quantitative 5'-RACE was performed with molecular barcodes, and it yielded the TCR beta libraries. From the 5' RACE reads, TCRdb called clonotypes with MiXCR, one entry per CDR3 protein. Of 150,000 to 200,000 distinct CDR3 sequences in the sample, about 20% were seen once. This CDR3 contains 12 residues. The germline V gene has CDR1 SGHVS and CDR2 FQNEAQ. Trimming took off 8 bases at V and 5 bases at J, with 7 bases between the two ends. This clonotype was picked up a small number of times. Its antigen is undetermined. Study-level findings and limits: Peripheral blood held disease-linked clones only at relatively low frequency, and these were CD8+. Among TCR beta sequences, a motif of several highly homologous variants appeared characteristic of ankylosing spondylitis blood. Within matched ankylosing spondylitis synovial fluid, disease-linked clones were reportedly significantly enriched.

Sequenced sample: blood, either unsorted or a sorted T cell fraction (not recorded which). This receptor was identified in a male donor aged 10-30 years with ankylosing spondylitis or in good health (not recorded which). The J gene is TRBJ1-6, the V gene TRBV7-8, with D uncertain. CDR3 sequence reads: CASRGDNSPLHF. The CDR3 region has the DNA TGTGCCAGCCGTGGAGATAATTCACCCCTCCACTTT.